This T cell receptor (beta chain) originates from a study of cytomegalovirus exposure and HLA in healthy donors. TCRdb keeps only in-frame clones here, not all; method: immunoSEQ multiplex PCR. Among 120,000 to 150,000 clones listed, about 90% were seen once. This clone was observed once. The CDR3 length is 14 residues. CDR1 is SGHRS, CDR2 YFSETQ, per germline. V was trimmed by 2 bases and J by 1 base, leaving 10 bases between them. Material for sequencing was PBMCs. The sequence derives from a man aged 18 to 30 in good health and CMV-seronegative. V usage is TRBV5-1 and J usage is TRBJ2-7, with TRBD1 as a possible D gene (5 bases). The DNA for the CDR3 is TGCGCCAGCAGCTTATCCAGGGCGTCCTACGAGCAGTACTTC. Encoded protein: CASSLSRASYEQYF.